The 5 T cell receptor beta chains below were found in one sample sequenced in a study of OX40 agonist ivuxolimab in advanced cancers. TCRdb keeps only in-frame clones here, not all; method: immunoSEQ multiplex PCR. Of 76,000 or so clones listed, 65% to 90% were seen once; the top ten hold roughly 0.61%. The material was CD4+ or CD8+ T cells sorted from blood, obtained in a trial of the OX40 agonist ivuxolimab. The receptors stem from an adult with an advanced solid tumor such as melanoma, head and neck, liver or kidney cancer.

This sequence joins TRBV5-1 and TRBJ2-1; TRBD2 matches at 11 bases. CDR3 length: 18 residues. With V trimmed by 4 bases and J by 0 bases, 9 bases remained unmatched. Per the germline V gene, CDR1 is SGHRS and CDR2 is YFSETQ. CDR3 in DNA: TGCGCCAGCAGCCTTAGCGGGGGGGCCTCGAGCTCCTACAATGAGCAGTTCTTC. It encodes CASSLSGGASSSYNEQFF.

This chain connects TRBV4-1 to TRBJ1-3, with 10 bases matching TRBD1. Unmatched junction bases numbered 5, after V lost 3 bases and J lost 9 bases. The CDR3 runs 14 residues. The germline CDR1 and CDR2 sequences are MGHRA and YSYEKL. CDR3 DNA sequence: TGCGCCAGCAGCCAGCCGGGACAGGGGTTCACCATATATTTT. Translating it yields CASSQPGQGFTIYF.

The genes are TRBV5-1 and TRBJ2-5; no clear D. V dropped 5 bases and J dropped 3 bases, with 11 bases sitting between them. Per the germline V gene, CDR1 is SGHRS and CDR2 is YFSETQ. The CDR3 runs 13 residues. DNA of the CDR3: TGCGCCAGCAGAGGACCACCAGAAGAGACCCAGTACTTC. The encoded protein is CASRGPPEETQYF.

This chain links TRBV18 with TRBJ2-1, with 11 positions matching TRBD2. The V gene's germline CDR1 is KGHSH and CDR2 LQKENI. Trimming removed 3 bases from V and 6 bases from J; junction bases left unmatched: 7. CDR3 size: 16 residues. In nucleotides, the CDR3 is TGTGCCAGCTCACCCCCCCTAGCGGGGGGCCCCAATGAGCAGTTCTTC. It specifies CASSPPLAGGPNEQFF.

This chain uses TRBV10-3 with TRBJ1-2; TRBD1 agrees at 7 bases. Germline V gives CDR1 ENHRY, CDR2 SYGVKD. V lost 7 bases, J lost 4 bases, and 6 bases stayed unmatched. This CDR3 comprises 13 residues. The CDR3: CAITYRDSYGYTF. In DNA form, the CDR3 reads TGTGCCATCACTTACCGGGACAGCTATGGCTACACCTTC.